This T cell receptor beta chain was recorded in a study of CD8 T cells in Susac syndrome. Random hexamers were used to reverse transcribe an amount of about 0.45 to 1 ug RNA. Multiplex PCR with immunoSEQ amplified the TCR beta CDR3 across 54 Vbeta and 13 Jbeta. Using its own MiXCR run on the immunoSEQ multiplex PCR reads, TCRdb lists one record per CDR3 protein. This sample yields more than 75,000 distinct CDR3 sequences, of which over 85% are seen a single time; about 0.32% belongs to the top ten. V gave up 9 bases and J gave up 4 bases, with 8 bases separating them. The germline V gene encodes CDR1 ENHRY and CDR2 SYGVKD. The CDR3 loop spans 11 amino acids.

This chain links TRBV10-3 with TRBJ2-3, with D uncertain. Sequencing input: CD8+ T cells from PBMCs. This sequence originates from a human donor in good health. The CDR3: CAIEAADTQYF. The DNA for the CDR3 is TGTGCCATTGAGGCGGCAGATACGCAGTATTTT.